This TCR beta chain was documented in a study of OX40 agonist ivuxolimab in advanced cancers. Findings of the study overall: Among the lowest levels of clonal expansion were found in partial responders at 0.1-3.0 mg/kg. Clonal expansion was seen in CD4+ and CD8+ blood T cells by week 6 at 0.1 to 3.0 mg/kg. In general, CD8+ T cells held more expanded clones than CD4+ did, on average.

The repertoire was sequenced with immunoSEQ multiplex PCR; TCRdb's copy has only in-frame clones and lacks some. The data show 40,000 to 55,000 clones, roughly 88% seen once. V gave up 4 bases and J gave up 5 bases, with 9 bases separating them. This CDR3 contains 12 residues. Germline V gene lookup returns CDR1 SGHNT and CDR2 YYREEE (reference sequence). With regard to this clone: Its antigen is undetermined.

The sample was CD4+ or CD8+ T cells sorted from blood, taken in a trial of the OX40 agonist ivuxolimab. The V and J genes are TRBV5-4 and TRBJ1-1; D remains unclear. This receptor was identified in an adult with an advanced solid tumor such as melanoma, head and neck, liver or kidney cancer. The CDR3 loop reads CASSLEGTEAFF. Written as DNA, the CDR3 is TGTGCCAGCAGCCTGGAGGGTACTGAAGCTTTCTTT. The whole variable domain, remainder taken from reference TRBV5-4 and TRBJ1-1, is ETGVTQSPTHLIKTRGQQVTLRCSSQSGHNTVSWYQQALGQGPQFIFQYYREEENGRGNFPPRFSGLQFPNYSSELNVNALELDDSALYLCASSLEGTEAFFGQGTRLTVV.